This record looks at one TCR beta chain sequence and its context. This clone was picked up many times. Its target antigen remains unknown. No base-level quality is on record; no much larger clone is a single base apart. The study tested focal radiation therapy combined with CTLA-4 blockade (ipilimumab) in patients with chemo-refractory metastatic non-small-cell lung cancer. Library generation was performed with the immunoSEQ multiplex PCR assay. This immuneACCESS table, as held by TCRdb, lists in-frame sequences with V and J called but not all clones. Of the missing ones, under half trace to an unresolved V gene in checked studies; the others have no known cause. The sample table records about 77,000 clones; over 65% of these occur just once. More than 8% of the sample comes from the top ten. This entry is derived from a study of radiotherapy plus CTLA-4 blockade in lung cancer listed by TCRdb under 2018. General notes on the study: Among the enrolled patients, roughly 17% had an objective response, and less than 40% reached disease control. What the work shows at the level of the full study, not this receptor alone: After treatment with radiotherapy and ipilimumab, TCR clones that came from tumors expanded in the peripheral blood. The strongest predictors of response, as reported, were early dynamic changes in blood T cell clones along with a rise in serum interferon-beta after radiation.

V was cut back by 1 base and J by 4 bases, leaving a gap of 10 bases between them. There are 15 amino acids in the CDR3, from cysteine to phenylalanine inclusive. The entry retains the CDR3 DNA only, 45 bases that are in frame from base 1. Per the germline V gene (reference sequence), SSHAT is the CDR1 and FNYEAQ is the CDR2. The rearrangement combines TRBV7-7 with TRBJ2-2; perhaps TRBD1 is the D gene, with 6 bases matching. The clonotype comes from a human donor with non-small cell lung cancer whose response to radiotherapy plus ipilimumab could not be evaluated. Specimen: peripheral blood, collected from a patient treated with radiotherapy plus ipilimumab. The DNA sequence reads TGTGCCAGCAGCTTAGACGGACAGAGCACCGGGGAGCTGTTTTTT. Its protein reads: CASSLDGQSTGELFF.